This entry concerns a single TCR beta chain. No antigen is known for it. The data originate from a study of blood T cells in healthy people across ages. Study results and caveats: The fall in TCR beta diversity per million T cells was roughly linear with age.

V was trimmed by 4 bases and J by 0 bases, leaving 9 bases between them. Germline V gene sequence: CDR1 SGHTA, CDR2 FQGNSA. The CDR3 consists of 14 residues. PCR was performed a second time for about 6 to 12 cycles using a sample-barcoded 5' primer and a J-beta primer mix. TCRdb processed the 5' RACE reads anew with MiXCR; each CDR3 protein has one entry. Among about 1.5 million distinct CDR3 sequences listed, roughly two fifths were seen once. The V and J genes are TRBV7-2 and TRBJ1-1; D is ambiguous. The receptor was isolated from a woman aged 18-29 years in good health. Material: blood. CDR3: CASSSGRVNTEAFF. CDR3 bases: TGTGCCAGCAGCTCAGGAAGAGTGAACACTGAAGCTTTCTTT.